This T cell receptor beta chain is drawn from a study of early T cells in non-severe SARS-CoV-2 infection. Overall study: Bulk RNA from unsorted whole blood was sequenced; chains were unpaired.

Overall study findings and caveats: Matches to VDJdb favored anti-spike CD8 responses and missed private and CD4 specificities.

Unique molecular identifiers were added to individual cDNA molecules. TCRdb itself ran the 5' RACE reads through MiXCR, one entry per CDR3 protein. This sample yields 64,000 or so distinct CDR3 sequences, of which roughly an eighth are seen a single time; around 1.4% belongs to the top ten. V gave up 2 bases and J gave up 4 bases; unmatched junction bases: 9. CDR1 is SGHTA, CDR2 FQGNSA, per germline. The CDR3 is made up of 16 amino acids. In this sample, this clonotype turned up a few times. What it binds is unknown. The receptor was derived from an adult who was a healthcare worker with PCR-confirmed SARS-CoV-2 infection or an uninfected control (not recorded which). The sequences come from whole blood, collected at baseline. The V call is TRBV7-2, the J call TRBJ2-7; 9 bases match TRBD1. In DNA, the CDR3 is TGTGCCAGCAGCTTAAACGCGGGACAGGGCTTGTACGAGCAGTACTTC. Translating gives CASSLNAGQGLYEQYF. Complete variable domain (other parts from reference TRBV7-2 and TRBJ2-7): GAGVSQSPSNKVTEKGKDVELRCDPISGHTALYWYRQSLGQGLEFLIYFQGNSAPDKSGLPSDRFSAERTGGSVSTLTIQRTQQEDSAVYLCASSLNAGQGLYEQYFGPGTRLTVT.